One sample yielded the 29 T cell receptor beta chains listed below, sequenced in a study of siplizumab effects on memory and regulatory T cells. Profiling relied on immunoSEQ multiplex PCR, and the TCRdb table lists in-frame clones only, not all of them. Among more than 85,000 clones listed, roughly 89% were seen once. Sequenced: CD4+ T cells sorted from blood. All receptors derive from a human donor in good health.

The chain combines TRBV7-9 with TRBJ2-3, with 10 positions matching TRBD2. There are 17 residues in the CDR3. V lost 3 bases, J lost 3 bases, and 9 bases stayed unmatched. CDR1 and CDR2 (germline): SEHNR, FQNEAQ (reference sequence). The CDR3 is CASSFPLAGEITDTQYF. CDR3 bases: TGTGCCAGCAGCTTTCCGCTAGCGGGAGAAATTACAGATACGCAGTATTTT.

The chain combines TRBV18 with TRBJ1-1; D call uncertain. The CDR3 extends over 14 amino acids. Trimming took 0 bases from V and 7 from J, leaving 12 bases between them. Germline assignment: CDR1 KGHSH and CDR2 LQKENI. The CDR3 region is CASSPPSGKGEAFF. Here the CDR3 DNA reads TGTGCCAGCTCACCACCGTCCGGAAAGGGTGAAGCTTTCTTT.

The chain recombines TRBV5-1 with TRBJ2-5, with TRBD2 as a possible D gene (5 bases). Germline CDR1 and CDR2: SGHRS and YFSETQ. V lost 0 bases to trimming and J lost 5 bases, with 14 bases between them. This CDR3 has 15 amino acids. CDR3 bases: TGCGCCAGCAGCTTGGTCCAGCGGCGAGGGGAGACCCAGTACTTC. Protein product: CASSLVQRRGETQYF.

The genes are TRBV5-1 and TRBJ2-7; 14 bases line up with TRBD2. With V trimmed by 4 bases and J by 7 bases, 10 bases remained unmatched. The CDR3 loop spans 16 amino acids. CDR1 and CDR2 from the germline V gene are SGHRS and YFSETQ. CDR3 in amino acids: CASSIPRLAGGDEQYF. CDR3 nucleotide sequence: TGCGCCAGCAGCATCCCTCGACTAGCGGGAGGGGATGAGCAGTACTTC. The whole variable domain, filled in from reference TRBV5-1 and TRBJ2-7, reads KAGVTQTPRYLIKTRGQQVTLSCSPISGHRSVSWYQQTPGQGLQFLFEYFSETQRNKGNFPGRFSGRQFSNSRSEMNVSTLELGDSALYLCASSIPRLAGGDEQYFGPGTRLTVT.

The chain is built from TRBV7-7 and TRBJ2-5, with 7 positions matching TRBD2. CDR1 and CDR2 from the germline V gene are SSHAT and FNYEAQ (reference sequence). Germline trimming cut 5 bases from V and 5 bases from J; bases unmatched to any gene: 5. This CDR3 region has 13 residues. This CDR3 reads CASSPWEGETQYF. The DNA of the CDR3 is TGTGCCAGCAGCCCCTGGGAGGGTGAGACCCAGTACTTC.

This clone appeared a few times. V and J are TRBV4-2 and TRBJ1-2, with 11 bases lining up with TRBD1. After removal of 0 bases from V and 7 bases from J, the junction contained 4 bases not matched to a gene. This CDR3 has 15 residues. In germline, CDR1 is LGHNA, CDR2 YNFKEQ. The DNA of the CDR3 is TGTGCCAGCAGCCAAGATGGACAGGGGGCGTTTGGCTACACCTTC. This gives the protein CASSQDGQGAFGYTF.

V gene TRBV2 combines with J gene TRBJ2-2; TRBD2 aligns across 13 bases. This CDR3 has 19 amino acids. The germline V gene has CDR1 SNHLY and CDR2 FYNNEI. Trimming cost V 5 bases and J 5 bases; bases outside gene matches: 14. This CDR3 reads CASSLLPRTSGGWTGELFF. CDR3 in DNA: TGTGCCAGCAGTCTCCTCCCCCGGACTAGCGGGGGTTGGACCGGGGAGCTGTTTTTT. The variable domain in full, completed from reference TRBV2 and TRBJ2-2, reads EPEVTQTPSHQVTQMGQEVILRCVPISNHLYFYWYRQILGQKVEFLVSFYNNEISEKSEIFDDQFSVERPDGSNFTLKIRSTKLEDSAMYFCASSLLPRTSGGWTGELFFGEGSRLTVL.

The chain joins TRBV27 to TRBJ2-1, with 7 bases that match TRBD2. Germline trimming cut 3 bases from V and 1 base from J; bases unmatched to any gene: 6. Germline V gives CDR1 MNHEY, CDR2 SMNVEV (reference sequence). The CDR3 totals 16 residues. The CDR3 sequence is CASSFWGGQSYNEQFF. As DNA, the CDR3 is TGTGCCAGCAGTTTCTGGGGGGGTCAGTCCTACAATGAGCAGTTCTTC.

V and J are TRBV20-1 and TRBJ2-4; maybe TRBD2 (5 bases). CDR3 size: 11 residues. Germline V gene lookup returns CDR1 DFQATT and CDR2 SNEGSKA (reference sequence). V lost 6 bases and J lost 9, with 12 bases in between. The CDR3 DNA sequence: TGCAGTGCAGGACTGAAGGGCATTCAGTACTTC. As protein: CSAGLKGIQYF.

The CDR3 protein is CASSRNQGGYTF. In DNA, the CDR3 is TGCGCCAGCAGTCGAAACCAGGGAGGCTACACCTTC. The chain couples TRBV5-1 to TRBJ1-2; tentatively, D is TRBD1 (5 bases). V gave up 5 bases and J gave up 8 bases, with 13 bases separating them. The CDR3 has 12 residues. The V gene's germline CDR1 is SGHRS and CDR2 YFSETQ. The full variable domain, its missing parts supplied by reference TRBV5-1 and TRBJ1-2, is KAGVTQTPRYLIKTRGQQVTLSCSPISGHRSVSWYQQTPGQGLQFLFEYFSETQRNKGNFPGRFSGRQFSNSRSEMNVSTLELGDSALYLCASSRNQGGYTFGSGTRLTVV.

Written as DNA, the CDR3 is TGTGCCAGCAGAGGGCGGGCGGGCTACGAGCAGTACTTC. This translates into CASRGRAGYEQYF. The V and J genes are TRBV27 and TRBJ2-7; D possibly corresponds to TRBD2 (5 bases). Per the germline V gene, CDR1 is MNHEY and CDR2 is SMNVEV (reference sequence). Deletions cut 6 bases from V and 3 bases from J, with 12 bases between. The CDR3 is 13 residues long.

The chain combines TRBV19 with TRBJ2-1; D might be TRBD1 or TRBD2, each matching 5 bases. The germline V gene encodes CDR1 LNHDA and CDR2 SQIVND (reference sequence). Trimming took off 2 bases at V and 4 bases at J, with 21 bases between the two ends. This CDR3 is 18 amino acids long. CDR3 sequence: CASSIPAGLRGRYNEQFF. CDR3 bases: TGTGCCAGTAGTATACCCGCGGGTTTACGGGGCAGATACAATGAGCAGTTCTTC.

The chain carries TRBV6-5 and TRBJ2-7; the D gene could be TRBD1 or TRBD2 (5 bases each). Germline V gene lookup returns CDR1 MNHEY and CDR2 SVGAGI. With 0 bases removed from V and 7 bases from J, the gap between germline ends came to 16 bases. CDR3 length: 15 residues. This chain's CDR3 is CASSYSGTGLGEQYF. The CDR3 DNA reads TGTGCCAGCAGTTACTCGGGGACGGGGTTGGGGGAGCAGTACTTC.

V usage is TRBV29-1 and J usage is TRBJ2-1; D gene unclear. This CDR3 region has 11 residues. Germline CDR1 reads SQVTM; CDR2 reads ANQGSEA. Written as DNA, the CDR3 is TGCAGTGTCGAAATTTACAATGAGCAGTTCTTC. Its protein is CSVEIYNEQFF.

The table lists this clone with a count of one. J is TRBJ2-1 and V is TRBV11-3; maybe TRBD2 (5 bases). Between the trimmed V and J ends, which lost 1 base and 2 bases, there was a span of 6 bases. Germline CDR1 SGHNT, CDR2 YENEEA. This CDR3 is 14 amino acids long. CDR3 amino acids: CASSLGGPYNEQFF. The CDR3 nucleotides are TGTGCCAGCAGCTTAGGCGGGCCCTACAATGAGCAGTTCTTC.

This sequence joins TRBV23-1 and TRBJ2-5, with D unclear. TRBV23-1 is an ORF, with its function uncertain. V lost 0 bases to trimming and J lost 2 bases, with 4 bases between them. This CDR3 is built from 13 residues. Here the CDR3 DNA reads TGCGCCAGCAGTCAATCTCAACAAGAGACCCAGTACTTC. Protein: CASSQSQQETQYF.

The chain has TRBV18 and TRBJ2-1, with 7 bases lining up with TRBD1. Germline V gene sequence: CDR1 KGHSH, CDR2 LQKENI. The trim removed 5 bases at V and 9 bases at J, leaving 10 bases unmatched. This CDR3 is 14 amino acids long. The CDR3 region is CASSAFDRDTEQFF. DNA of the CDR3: TGTGCCAGCTCAGCATTCGACAGGGACACTGAGCAGTTCTTC.

This CDR3 is CASKFGRYEQYF. The CDR3, as DNA: TGTGCCAGCAAGTTCGGAAGGTACGAGCAGTACTTC. J is TRBJ2-7 and V is TRBV6-1; D gene uncertain. With 7 bases removed from V and 4 bases from J, the gap between germline ends came to 11 bases. Looked up from germline, CDR1 is MNHNS and CDR2 is SASEGT. This CDR3 has 12 residues.

This chain's CDR3 is CASRGQGARTGELFF. In nucleotides, the CDR3 is TGTGCCAGCAGGGGACAGGGGGCGAGAACCGGGGAGCTGTTTTTT. The V and J genes are TRBV11-2 and TRBJ2-2, with TRBD1 identical over 12 bases. This CDR3 has 15 amino acids. Germline CDR1 reads SGHAT; CDR2 reads FQNNGV. V trimming: 6 bases; J trimming: 5 bases; junction bases outside the gene matches: 4.

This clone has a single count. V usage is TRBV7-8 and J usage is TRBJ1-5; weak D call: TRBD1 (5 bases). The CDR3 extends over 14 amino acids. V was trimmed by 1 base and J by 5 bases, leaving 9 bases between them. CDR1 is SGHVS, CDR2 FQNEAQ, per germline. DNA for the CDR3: TGTGCCAGCAGCTTAGAACAGGCTTATCAGCCCCAGCATTTT. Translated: CASSLEQAYQPQHF.

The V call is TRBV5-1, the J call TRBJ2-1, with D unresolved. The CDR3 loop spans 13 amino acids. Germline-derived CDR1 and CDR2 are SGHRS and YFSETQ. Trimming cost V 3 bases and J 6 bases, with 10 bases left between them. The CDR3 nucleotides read TGCGCCAGCAGCTCCCCGGTATTCAATGAGCAGTTCTTC. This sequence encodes CASSSPVFNEQFF. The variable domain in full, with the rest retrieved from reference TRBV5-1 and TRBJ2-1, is KAGVTQTPRYLIKTRGQQVTLSCSPISGHRSVSWYQQTPGQGLQFLFEYFSETQRNKGNFPGRFSGRQFSNSRSEMNVSTLELGDSALYLCASSSPVFNEQFFGPGTRLTVL.

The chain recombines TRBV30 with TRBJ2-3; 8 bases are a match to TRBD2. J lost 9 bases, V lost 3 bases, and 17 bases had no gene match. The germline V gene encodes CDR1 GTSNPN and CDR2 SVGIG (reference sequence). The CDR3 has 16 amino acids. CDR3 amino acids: CAWSPIKRPAGETQYF. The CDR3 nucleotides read TGTGCCTGGAGCCCTATTAAGCGTCCAGCGGGAGAGACGCAGTATTTT.

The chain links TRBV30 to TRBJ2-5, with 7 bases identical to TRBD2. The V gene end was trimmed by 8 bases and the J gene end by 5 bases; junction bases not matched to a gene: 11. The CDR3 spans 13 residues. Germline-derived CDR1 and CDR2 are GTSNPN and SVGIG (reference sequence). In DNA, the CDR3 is TGTGCCGCGACTAGCCGGATCGGGGAGACCCAGTACTTC. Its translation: CAATSRIGETQYF.

In DNA form, the CDR3 reads TGCGCCAGCAGCAATCCGGGACAGGGCATTCAGTACTTC. It yields the protein CASSNPGQGIQYF. V usage is TRBV5-1 and J usage is TRBJ2-4; TRBD1 agrees at 9 bases. Germline V lookup: CDR1 SGHRS, CDR2 YFSETQ. V gave up 4 bases and J gave up 9 bases; unmatched junction bases: 5. This CDR3 contains 13 residues.

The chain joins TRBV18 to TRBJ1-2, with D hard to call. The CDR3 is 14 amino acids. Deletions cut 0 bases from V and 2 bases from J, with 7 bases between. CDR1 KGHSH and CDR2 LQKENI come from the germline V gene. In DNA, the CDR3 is TGTGCCAGCTCACCACCGAGCGGGAACTATGGCTACACCTTC. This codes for CASSPPSGNYGYTF.

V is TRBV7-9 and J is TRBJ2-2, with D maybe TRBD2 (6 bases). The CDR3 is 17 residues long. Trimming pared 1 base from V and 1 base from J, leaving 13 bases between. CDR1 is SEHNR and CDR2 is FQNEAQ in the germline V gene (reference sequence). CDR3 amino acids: CASSLEGGVRNTGELFF. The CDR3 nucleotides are TGTGCCAGCAGCTTAGAAGGAGGGGTCAGGAACACCGGGGAGCTGTTTTTT.

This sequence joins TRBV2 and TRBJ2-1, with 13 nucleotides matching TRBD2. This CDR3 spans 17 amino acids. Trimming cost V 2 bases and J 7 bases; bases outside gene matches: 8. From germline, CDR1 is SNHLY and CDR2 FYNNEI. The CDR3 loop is CASSERFGLAGANEQFF. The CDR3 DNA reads TGTGCCAGCAGTGAAAGGTTCGGACTAGCGGGAGCTAATGAGCAGTTCTTC.

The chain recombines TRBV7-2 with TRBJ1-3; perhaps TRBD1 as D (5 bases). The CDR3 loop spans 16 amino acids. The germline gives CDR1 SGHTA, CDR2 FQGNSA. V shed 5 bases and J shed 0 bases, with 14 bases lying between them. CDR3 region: CASSPGQLDSGNTIYF. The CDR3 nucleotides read TGTGCCAGCAGCCCCGGACAATTAGACTCTGGAAACACCATATATTTT.

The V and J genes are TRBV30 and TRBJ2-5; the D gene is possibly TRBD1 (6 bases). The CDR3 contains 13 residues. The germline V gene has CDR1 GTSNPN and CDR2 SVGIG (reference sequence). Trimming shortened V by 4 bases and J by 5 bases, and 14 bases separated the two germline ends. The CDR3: CAWNLGAKETQYF. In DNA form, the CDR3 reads TGTGCCTGGAATTTGGGGGCAAAGGAGACCCAGTACTTC. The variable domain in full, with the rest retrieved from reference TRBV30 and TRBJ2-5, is SQTIHQWPATLVQPVGSPLSLECTVEGTSNPNLYWYRQAAGRGLQLLFYSVGIGQISSEVPQNLSASRPQDRQFILSSKKLLLSDSGFYLCAWNLGAKETQYFGPGTRLLVL.